This entry lists 15 T cell receptor beta chains sequenced from one sample in a study of CD8+ T cells in alopecia areata. Indicated treatment: oral pan-JAK inhibitor, 5-10 mg twice daily. RNA, once extracted, was reverse transcribed into cDNA for use as the sequencing template. The repertoire was sequenced with immunoSEQ multiplex PCR; TCRdb's copy has only in-frame clones and lacks some. The table lists about 150,000 clones, just over 65% of them singletons. The sample was CD4+ T cells sorted from blood, taken at week 4, from a patient treated with tofacitinib. The receptor set was obtained from a human donor with alopecia areata.

The V gene is TRBV29-1, the J gene TRBJ2-5, with D maybe TRBD1 (6 bases). The CDR3 length is 10 residues. Germline V gene sequence: CDR1 SQVTM, CDR2 ANQGSEA. The V and J ends lost 7 bases and 3 bases respectively, with 6 bases between them. The CDR3 region has the DNA TGCAGCGCAGGGGAAGAGACCCAGTACTTC. Translation gives CSAGEETQYF.

The rearrangement links TRBV5-6 to TRBJ1-6; TRBD1 is a possible D gene (5 bases). The CDR3 has 14 amino acids. Trimming removed 2 bases at V and 10 bases at J, with 13 bases between. CDR1 and CDR2 from the germline V gene are SGHDT and YYEEEE. The CDR3 region is CASSFWQGGSPLHF. The CDR3 DNA sequence: TGTGCCAGCAGCTTCTGGCAGGGAGGATCACCCCTCCACTTT.

J is TRBJ1-1 and V is TRBV10-3; TRBD1 matches 8 bases. In germline, CDR1 is ENHRY, CDR2 SYGVKD. V gave up 11 bases and J gave up 6 bases; unmatched junction bases: 8. This CDR3 is 12 amino acids long. CDR3 region: CASGTGGPEAFF. The CDR3 DNA reads TGTGCCTCCGGGACAGGAGGTCCTGAAGCTTTCTTT.

This chain joins TRBV29-1 and TRBJ2-5; D uncertain. The CDR3 covers 11 residues. Trimming left V 8 bases short and J 1 base short, with 8 bases between. Germline lookup yields CDR1 SQVTM and CDR2 ANQGSEA. The CDR3 sequence is CSSRAQETQYF. The CDR3 nucleotides read TGCAGCTCCCGGGCCCAAGAGACCCAGTACTTC.

V usage is TRBV19 and J usage is TRBJ1-2; D ambiguous. Germline V gene lookup returns CDR1 LNHDA and CDR2 SQIVND (reference sequence). The CDR3 is made up of 12 amino acids. The V end lost 7 bases, the J end lost 3 bases, and 9 bases lay between the germline ends. In nucleotides, the CDR3 is TGTGCCAGTACGTGGACCGACTATGGCTACACCTTC. Protein sequence: CASTWTDYGYTF.

The V call is TRBV7-6, the J call TRBJ2-5, with TRBD2 as a possible D gene (6 bases). Trimming took off 5 bases at V and 12 bases at J, with 25 bases between the two ends. Germline CDR1 and CDR2: SGHVS and FNYEAQ. The CDR3 sequence is 15 residues long. In nucleotides, the CDR3 is TGTGCCAGCAGCCCCCTGACTGAGCGGGCGGGGTCCGAGTACTTC. The encoded protein is CASSPLTERAGSEYF.

The chain recombines TRBV4-3 with TRBJ1-2; no firm D call. Germline V CDR1 and CDR2: LGHNA, YSLEER. The CDR3 is 14 residues long. Between the trimmed V and J ends, which lost 0 bases and 4 bases, there was a span of 9 bases. The CDR3 bases are TGCGCCAGCAGCCAAGAACCGTCCATCTATGGCTACACCTTC. This gives the protein CASSQEPSIYGYTF.

Turning to this clone: Other DNA sequences in this sample translate to the same CDR3. The genes are TRBV4-2 and TRBJ1-1; TRBD1 matches at 8 bases. This CDR3 has 16 amino acids. Per germline, CDR1 LGHNA and CDR2 YNFKEQ. With 0 bases clipped from V and 1 base from J, the junction kept 4 bases outside the gene matches. The CDR3 here is CASSQDPGTGNTEAFF. Written as DNA, the CDR3 is TGTGCCAGCAGCCAAGATCCAGGGACAGGGAACACTGAAGCTTTCTTT.

This clone came up a few times. The rearrangement uses TRBV19 and TRBJ2-2, with D tentatively TRBD1 (5 bases). From germline, CDR1 is LNHDA and CDR2 SQIVND (reference sequence). This CDR3 has 13 amino acids. With 5 bases removed from V and 7 bases from J, the gap between germline ends came to 11 bases. In DNA, the CDR3 is TGTGCCAGTAGTCAGGACACGGGCGGGGAGCTGTTTTTT. It translates to CASSQDTGGELFF.

The chain is built from TRBV15 and TRBJ1-5; possibly TRBD1 for D (6 bases). This CDR3 comprises 16 residues. Germline CDR1 is LNHNV and CDR2 is YYDKDF (reference sequence). The V gene lost 2 bases and the J gene lost 3 bases, with 14 bases spanning the gap. The CDR3 nucleotides read TGTGCCACCAGCAGACAGGGGTTCCGGCCCAATCAGCCCCAGCATTTT. Translated: CATSRQGFRPNQPQHF.

The chain carries TRBV19 and TRBJ2-6; D call uncertain. The CDR3 totals 13 residues. V was pared by 2 bases and J by 2 bases, with 1 base between. The germline gives CDR1 LNHDA, CDR2 SQIVND (reference sequence). Here the CDR3 DNA reads TGTGCCAGTAGTATAACTGGGGCCAACGTCCTGACTTTC. It encodes CASSITGANVLTF.

The V gene is TRBV30, the J gene TRBJ1-2; TRBD1 aligns across 8 bases. The CDR3 is 13 amino acids. CDR1 is GTSNPN and CDR2 is SVGIG in the germline V gene (reference sequence). J lost 4 bases, V lost 5 bases, and 6 bases had no gene match. The CDR3 is CAWGTGFRYGYTF. CDR3 nucleotides: TGTGCCTGGGGGACAGGATTCCGCTATGGCTACACCTTC.

The chain couples TRBV6-1 to TRBJ2-1, with 8 bases identical to TRBD1. The V segment lost 4 bases and the J segment 9 bases; nucleotides outside the gene matches: 8. Germline V CDR1 and CDR2: MNHNS, SASEGT. This CDR3 contains 14 residues. The CDR3 is CASSVEQGDGEQFF. The CDR3 DNA follows: TGTGCCAGCAGTGTAGAACAGGGGGACGGTGAGCAGTTCTTC.

The rearrangement joins TRBV4-3 to TRBJ2-3, with 7 bases matching TRBD1. The CDR3 spans 14 residues. Germline CDR1 is LGHNA and CDR2 is YSLEER. V lost 0 bases to trimming and J lost 5 bases; unmatched junction nucleotides: 2. The chain's CDR3 is CASSQDQGVDTQYF. CDR3 nucleotides: TGCGCCAGCAGCCAAGATCAGGGGGTAGATACGCAGTATTTT.

About this clone: A junction boundary mismatches the germline segment, possibly from a read error. This rearrangement joins TRBV29-1 to TRBJ1-1; unclear D gene. The germline gives CDR1 SQVTM, CDR2 ANQGSEA. The CDR3 totals 8 residues. DNA for the CDR3: TGCAGCGTTGATGCGGGATACTTT. Translation gives CSVDAGYF.